This entry features one T cell receptor beta chain sequence. Its antigen is undetermined. The sample is drawn from a study of shared clonotypes between healthy human individuals. Study-level information: Those who served as donors were a couple of women and three men between the ages of 18 and 49.

Whole-study results and caveats: Expectations were that clonotype sharing among donors would be affected by sequencing depth.

Libraries were prepared by immunoSEQ multiplex PCR; TCRdb keeps only in-frame clonotypes and omits some of them. Among about 2 million clones listed, about 95% were seen once. Germline values: CDR1 MNHNS, CDR2 SASEGT. This CDR3 has 16 amino acids. Trimming took off 1 base at V and 2 bases at J, with 15 bases between the two ends. Naive CD8 cells comprised CD45RO-negative, CCR7-positively selected cells, excluding terminally differentiated effector memory CD45RA+ cells. Donation came from healthy HIV-negative adults that had no recent acute infections or vaccinations. The study drew all its donors from Caucasian adults living in Nashville, Tennessee.

Material for sequencing was naive CD8+ T cells sorted from blood. The source is a man aged 18 to 35 in good health. The chain joins TRBV6-1 to TRBJ2-7, with TRBD1 as a possible D gene (5 bases). The CDR3 protein is CASSEEVAGKAYEQYF. CDR3 bases: TGTGCCAGCAGTGAAGAGGTGGCAGGGAAGGCCTACGAGCAGTACTTC.